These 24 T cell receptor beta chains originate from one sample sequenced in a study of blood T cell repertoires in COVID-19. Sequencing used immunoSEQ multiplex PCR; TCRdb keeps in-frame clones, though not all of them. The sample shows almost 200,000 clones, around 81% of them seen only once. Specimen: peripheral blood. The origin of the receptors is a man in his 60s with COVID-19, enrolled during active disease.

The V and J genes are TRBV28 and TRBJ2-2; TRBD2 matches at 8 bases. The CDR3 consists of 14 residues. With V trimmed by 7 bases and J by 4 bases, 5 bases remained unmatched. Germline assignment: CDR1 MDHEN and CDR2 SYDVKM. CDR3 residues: CASMAGGFTGELFF. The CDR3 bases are TGTGCCAGCATGGCGGGAGGATTCACCGGGGAGCTGTTTTTT.

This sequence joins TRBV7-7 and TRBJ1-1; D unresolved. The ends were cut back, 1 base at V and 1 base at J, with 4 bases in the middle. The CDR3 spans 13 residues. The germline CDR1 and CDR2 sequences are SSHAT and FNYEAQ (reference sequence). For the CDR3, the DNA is TGTGCCAGCAGCTTAGGACAGAACACTGAAGCTTTCTTT. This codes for CASSLGQNTEAFF.

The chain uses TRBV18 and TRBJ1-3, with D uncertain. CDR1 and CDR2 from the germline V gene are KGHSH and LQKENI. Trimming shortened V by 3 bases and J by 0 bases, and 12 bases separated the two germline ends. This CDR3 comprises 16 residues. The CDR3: CASSPLVVRSGNTIYF. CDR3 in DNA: TGTGCCAGCTCACCCCTTGTAGTACGCTCTGGAAACACCATATATTTT.

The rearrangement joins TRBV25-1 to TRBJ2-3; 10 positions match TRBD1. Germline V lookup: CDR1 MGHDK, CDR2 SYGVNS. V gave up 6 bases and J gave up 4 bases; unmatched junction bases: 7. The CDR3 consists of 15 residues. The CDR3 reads CASSSGQGRSDTQYF. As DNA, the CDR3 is TGTGCCAGCAGCTCGGGACAGGGGAGGTCAGATACGCAGTATTTT.

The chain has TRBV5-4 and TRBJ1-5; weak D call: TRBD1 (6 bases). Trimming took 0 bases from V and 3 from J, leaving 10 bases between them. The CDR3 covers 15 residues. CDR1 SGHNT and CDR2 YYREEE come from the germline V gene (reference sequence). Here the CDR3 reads CASSLAGENNQPQHF. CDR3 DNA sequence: TGTGCCAGCAGCTTGGCAGGGGAGAACAATCAGCCCCAGCATTTT.

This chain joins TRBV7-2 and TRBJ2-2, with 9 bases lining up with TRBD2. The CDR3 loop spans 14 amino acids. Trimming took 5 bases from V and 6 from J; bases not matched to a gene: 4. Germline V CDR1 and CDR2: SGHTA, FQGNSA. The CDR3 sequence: CASSMRGGPGELFF. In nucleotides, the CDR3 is TGTGCCAGCAGCATGCGGGGGGGCCCCGGGGAGCTGTTTTTT.

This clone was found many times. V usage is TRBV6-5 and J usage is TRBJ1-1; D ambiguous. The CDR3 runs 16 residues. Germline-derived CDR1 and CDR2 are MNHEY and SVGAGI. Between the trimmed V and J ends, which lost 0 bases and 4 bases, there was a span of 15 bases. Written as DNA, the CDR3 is TGTGCCAGCAGTTACTCGAGTTGGCGGCCTGGCACTGAAGCTTTCTTT. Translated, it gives CASSYSSWRPGTEAFF.

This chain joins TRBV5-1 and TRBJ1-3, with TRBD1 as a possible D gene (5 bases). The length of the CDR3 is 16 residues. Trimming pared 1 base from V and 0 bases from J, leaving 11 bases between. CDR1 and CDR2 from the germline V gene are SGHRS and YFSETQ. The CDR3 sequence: CASSLSVGGSGNTIYF. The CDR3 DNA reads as TGCGCCAGCAGCTTGAGCGTCGGGGGCTCTGGAAACACCATATATTTT.

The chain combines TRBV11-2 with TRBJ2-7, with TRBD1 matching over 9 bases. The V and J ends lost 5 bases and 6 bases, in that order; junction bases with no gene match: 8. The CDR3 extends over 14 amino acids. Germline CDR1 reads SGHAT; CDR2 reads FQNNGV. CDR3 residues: CASSPRTGVSEQYF. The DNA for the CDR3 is TGTGCCAGCAGCCCCAGGACAGGGGTCAGCGAGCAGTACTTC.

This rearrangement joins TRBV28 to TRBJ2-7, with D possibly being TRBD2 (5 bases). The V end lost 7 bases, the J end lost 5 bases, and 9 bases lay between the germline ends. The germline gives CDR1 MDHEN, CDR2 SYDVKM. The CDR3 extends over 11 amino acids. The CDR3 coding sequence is TGTGCCAGCACGGGAAAGGACGAGCAGTACTTC. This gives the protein CASTGKDEQYF.

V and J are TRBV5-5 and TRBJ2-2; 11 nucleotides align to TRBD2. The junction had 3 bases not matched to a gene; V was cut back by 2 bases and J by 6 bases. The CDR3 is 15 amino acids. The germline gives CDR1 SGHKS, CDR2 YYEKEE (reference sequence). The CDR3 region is CASSLLAGEAGELFF. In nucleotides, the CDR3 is TGTGCCAGCAGCTTACTAGCGGGAGAGGCCGGGGAGCTGTTTTTT. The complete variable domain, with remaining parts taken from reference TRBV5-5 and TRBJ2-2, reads DAGVTQSPTHLIKTRGQQVTLRCSPISGHKSVSWYQQVLGQGPQFIFQYYEKEERGRGNFPDRFSARQFPNYSSELNVNALLLGDSALYLCASSLLAGEAGELFFGEGSRLTVL.

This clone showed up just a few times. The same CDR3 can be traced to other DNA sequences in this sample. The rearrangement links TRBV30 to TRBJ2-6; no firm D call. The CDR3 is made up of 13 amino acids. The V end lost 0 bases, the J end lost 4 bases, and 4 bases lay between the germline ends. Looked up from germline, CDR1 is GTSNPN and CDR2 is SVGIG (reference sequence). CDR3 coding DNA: TGTGCCTGGAGTGTACGGGGGGCCAACGTCCTGACTTTC. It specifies CAWSVRGANVLTF.

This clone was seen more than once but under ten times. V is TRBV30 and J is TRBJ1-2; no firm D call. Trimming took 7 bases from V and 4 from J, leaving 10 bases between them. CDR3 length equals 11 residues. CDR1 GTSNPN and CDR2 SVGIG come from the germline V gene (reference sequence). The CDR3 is CASAEGYGYTF. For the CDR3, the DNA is TGTGCCTCCGCGGAAGGCTATGGCTACACCTTC.

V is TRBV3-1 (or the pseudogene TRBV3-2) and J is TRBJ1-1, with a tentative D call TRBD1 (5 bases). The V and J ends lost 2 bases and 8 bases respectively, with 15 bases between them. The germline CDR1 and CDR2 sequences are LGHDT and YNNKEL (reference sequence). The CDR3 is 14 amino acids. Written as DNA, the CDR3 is TGTGCCAGCAGCCAATCAATTGCGGGACGGGAAGCTTTCTTT. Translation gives CASSQSIAGREAFF.

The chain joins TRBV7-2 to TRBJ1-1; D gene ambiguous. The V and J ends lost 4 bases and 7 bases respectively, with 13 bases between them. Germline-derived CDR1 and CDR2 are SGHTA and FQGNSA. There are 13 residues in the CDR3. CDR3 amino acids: CASSSGRRGEAFF. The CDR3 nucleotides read TGTGCCAGCAGCTCCGGGCGGCGGGGTGAAGCTTTCTTT.

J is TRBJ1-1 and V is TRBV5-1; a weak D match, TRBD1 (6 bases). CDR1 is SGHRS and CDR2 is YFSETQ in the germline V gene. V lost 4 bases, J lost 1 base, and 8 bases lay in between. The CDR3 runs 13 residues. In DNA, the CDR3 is TGCGCCAGCAGCACGGGACAGAACACTGAAGCTTTCTTT. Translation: CASSTGQNTEAFF.

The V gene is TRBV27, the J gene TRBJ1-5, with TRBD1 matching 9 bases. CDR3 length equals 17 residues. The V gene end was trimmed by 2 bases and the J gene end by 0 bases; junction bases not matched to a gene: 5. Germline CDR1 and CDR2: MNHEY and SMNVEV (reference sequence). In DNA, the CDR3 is TGTGCCAGCAGTTTAGGGGGACAGGGTTATAGCAATCAGCCCCAGCATTTT. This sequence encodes CASSLGGQGYSNQPQHF.

CDR3 residues: CASSFDGYTF. The CDR3 DNA reads TGTGCCAGCAGTTTCGATGGCTACACCTTC. The chain is built from TRBV28 and TRBJ1-2, with D uncertain. The CDR3 has 10 residues. The germline V gene has CDR1 MDHEN and CDR2 SYDVKM. The V and J ends lost 3 bases and 6 bases respectively, with 2 bases between them.

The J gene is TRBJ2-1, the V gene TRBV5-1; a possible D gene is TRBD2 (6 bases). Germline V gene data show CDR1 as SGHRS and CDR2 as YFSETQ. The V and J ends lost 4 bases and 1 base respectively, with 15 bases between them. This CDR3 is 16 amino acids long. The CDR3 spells CASSPGSGPSYNEQFF. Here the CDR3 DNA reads TGCGCCAGCAGCCCTGGTAGCGGACCGTCCTACAATGAGCAGTTCTTC.

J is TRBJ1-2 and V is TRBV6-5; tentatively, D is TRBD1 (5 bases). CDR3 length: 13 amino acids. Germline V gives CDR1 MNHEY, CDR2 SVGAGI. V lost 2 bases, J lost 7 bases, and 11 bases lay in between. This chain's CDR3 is CASSYGGAAGYTF. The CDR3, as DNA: TGTGCCAGCAGTTACGGTGGGGCTGCTGGCTACACCTTC.

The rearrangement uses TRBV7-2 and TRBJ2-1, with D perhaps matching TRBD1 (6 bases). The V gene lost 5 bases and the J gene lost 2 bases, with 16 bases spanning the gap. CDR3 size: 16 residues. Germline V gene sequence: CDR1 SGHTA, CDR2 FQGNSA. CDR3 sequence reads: CASSPYRQAAYNEQFF. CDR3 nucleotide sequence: TGTGCCAGCAGCCCGTACCGACAGGCCGCCTACAATGAGCAGTTCTTC. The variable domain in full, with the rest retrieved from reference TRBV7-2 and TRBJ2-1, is GAGVSQSPSNKVTEKGKDVELRCDPISGHTALYWYRQSLGQGLEFLIYFQGNSAPDKSGLPSDRFSAERTGGSVSTLTIQRTQQEDSAVYLCASSPYRQAAYNEQFFGPGTRLTVL.

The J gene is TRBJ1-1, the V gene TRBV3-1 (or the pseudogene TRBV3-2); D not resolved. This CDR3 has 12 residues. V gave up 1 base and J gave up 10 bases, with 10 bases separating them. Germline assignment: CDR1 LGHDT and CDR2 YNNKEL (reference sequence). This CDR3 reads CASSQAKRGAFF. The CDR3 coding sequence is TGTGCCAGCAGCCAAGCGAAACGGGGAGCTTTCTTT.

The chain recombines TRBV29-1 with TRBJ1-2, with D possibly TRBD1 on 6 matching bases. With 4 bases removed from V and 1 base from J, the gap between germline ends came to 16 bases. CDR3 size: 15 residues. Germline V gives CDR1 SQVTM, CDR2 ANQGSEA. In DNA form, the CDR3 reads TGCAGCGTTGGACCCCAAACAGGGCATAACTATGGCTACACCTTC. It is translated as CSVGPQTGHNYGYTF.

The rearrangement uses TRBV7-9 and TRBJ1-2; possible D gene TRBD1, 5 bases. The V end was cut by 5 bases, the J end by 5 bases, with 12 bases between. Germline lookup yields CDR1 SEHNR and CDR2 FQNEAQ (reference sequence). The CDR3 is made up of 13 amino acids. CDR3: CASSRTRTYGYTF. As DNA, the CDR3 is TGTGCCAGCAGCCGGACACGAACATATGGCTACACCTTC. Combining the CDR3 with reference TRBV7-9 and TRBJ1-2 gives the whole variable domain DTGVSQNPRHKITKRGQNVTFRCDPISEHNRLYWYRQTLGQGPEFLTYFQNEAQLEKSRLLSDRFSAERPKGSFSTLEIQRTEQGDSAMYLCASSRTRTYGYTFGSGTRLTVV.